This T cell receptor beta chain was recovered during a study of cytomegalovirus exposure and HLA in healthy donors. Study outcomes and limitations: Later analysis showed TCR association rates varying by HLA locus, highest for DRB1 and lowest for HLA-C.

With regard to this clone: As yet, its antigen is unknown.

PCR amplification relied on 60 Vbeta primers (plus 13 Jbeta primers). Assay used: immunoSEQ multiplex PCR; TCRdb lists only in-frame clones, some missing. This table has just over 150,000 clones, approximately 70% appearing once. The sequenced sample consisted of PBMCs. This TCR derives from a man aged 40-49 years in good health and CMV-seropositive.

DNA for the CDR3: TGTGCCAGCAGTTTGGGGGGAGGGACTGAAGCTTTCTTT. This translates into CASSLGGGTEAFF. This sequence joins TRBV6-5 and TRBJ1-1; possibly TRBD1 for D (5 bases). The V gene lost 4 bases and the J gene lost 5 bases, with 11 bases spanning the gap. CDR3 length: 13 amino acids. CDR1 MNHEY and CDR2 SVGAGI come from the germline V gene.